The clone carrying this TCR beta chain appeared a single time. This sample is drawn from a study of T cell repertoires in urothelial bladder cancer. Study background: The approximately 12 resected lesions were three cT0, three cTa, three cT1 and three cT2 or greater.

J lost 10 bases, V lost 2 bases, and 3 bases had no gene match. Germline CDR1 and CDR2: MNHEY and SVGAGI. The CDR3 runs 14 residues. The repertoire was sequenced with immunoSEQ multiplex PCR; TCRdb's copy has only in-frame clones and lacks some. This table holds thousands of clones, approximately 59% found once. The source is a human donor with urothelial carcinoma. The chain is built from TRBV6-5 and TRBJ2-1; 12 nucleotides line up with TRBD2. The specimen sequenced was tumor-infiltrating cells from bladder cancer. The CDR3, as DNA: TGTGCCAGCAGTTACCTCGGACTAGCGGGGGAGCAGTTCTTC. It codes for CASSYLGLAGEQFF.